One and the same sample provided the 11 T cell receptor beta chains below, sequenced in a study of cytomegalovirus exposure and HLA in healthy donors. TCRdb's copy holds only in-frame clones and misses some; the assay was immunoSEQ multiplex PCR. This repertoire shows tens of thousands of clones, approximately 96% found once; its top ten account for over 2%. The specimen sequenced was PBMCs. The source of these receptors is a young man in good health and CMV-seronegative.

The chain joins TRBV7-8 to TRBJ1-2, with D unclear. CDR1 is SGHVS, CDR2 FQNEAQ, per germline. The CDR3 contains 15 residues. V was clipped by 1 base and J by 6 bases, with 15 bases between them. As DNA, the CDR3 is TGTGCCAGCAGCTTAGGGGCAGGCCTTTCGGATGGCTACACCTTC. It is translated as CASSLGAGLSDGYTF.

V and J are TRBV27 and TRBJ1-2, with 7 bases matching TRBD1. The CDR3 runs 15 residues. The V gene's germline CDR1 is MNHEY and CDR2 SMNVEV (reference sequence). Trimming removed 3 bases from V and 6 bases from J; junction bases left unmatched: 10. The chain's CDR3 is CASSFLGGGGNGYTF. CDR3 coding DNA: TGTGCCAGCAGTTTCTTAGGAGGGGGCGGTAATGGCTACACCTTC.

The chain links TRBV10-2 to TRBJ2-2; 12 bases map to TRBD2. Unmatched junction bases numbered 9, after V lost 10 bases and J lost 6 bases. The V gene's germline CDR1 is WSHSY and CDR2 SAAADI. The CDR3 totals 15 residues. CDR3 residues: CATWTSGMRAGELFF. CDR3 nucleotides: TGCGCCACTTGGACTAGCGGGATGAGGGCCGGGGAGCTGTTTTTT.

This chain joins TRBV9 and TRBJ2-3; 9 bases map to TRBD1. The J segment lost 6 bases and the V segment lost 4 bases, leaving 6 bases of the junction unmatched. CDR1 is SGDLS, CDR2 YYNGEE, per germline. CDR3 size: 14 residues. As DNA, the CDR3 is TGTGCCAGCAGCCCGGGACAGGGCCTGGATACGCAGTATTTT. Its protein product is CASSPGQGLDTQYF.

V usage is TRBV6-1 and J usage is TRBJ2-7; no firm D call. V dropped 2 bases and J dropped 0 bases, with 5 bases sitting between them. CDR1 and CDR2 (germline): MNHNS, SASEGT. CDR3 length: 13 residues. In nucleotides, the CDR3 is TGTGCCAGCAGTGAACTGGCCTCCTACGAGCAGTACTTC. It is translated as CASSELASYEQYF.

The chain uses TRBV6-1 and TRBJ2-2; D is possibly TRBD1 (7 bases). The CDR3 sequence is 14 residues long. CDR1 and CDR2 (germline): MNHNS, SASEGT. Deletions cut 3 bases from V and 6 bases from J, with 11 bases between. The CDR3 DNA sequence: TGTGCCAGCAGTGAGGGACAGCGGGCCGGGGAGCTGTTTTTT. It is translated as CASSEGQRAGELFF.

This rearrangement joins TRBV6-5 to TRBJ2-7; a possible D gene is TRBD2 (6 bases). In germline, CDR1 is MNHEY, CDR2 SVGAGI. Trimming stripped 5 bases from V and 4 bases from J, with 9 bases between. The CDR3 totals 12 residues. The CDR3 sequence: CASSDRGYEQYF. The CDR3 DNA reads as TGTGCCAGCAGTGATCGGGGGTACGAGCAGTACTTC.

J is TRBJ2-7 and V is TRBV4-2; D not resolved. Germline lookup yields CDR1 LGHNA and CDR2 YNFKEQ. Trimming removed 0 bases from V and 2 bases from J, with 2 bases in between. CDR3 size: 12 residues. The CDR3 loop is CASSQDTYEQYF. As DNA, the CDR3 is TGTGCCAGCAGCCAAGACACCTACGAGCAGTACTTC.

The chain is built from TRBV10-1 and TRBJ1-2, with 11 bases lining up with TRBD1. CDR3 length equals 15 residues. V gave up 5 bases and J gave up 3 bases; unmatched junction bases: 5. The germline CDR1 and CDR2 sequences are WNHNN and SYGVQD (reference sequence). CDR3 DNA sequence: TGCGCCAGCAGTCCCGGACAGGGGGCGGACTATGGCTACACCTTC. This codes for CASSPGQGADYGYTF.

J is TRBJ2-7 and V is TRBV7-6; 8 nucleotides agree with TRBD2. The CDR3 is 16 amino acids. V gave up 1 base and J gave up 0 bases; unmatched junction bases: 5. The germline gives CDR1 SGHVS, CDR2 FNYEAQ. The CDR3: CASSLVPSGSSYEQYF. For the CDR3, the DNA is TGTGCCAGCAGCTTAGTGCCCAGCGGGAGCTCCTACGAGCAGTACTTC.

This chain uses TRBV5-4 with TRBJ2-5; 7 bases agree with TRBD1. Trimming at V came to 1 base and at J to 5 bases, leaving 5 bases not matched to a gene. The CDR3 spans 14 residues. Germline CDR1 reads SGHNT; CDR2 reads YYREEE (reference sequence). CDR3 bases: TGTGCCAGCAGCTTGAGGGGGCCCACCGAGACCCAGTACTTC. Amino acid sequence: CASSLRGPTETQYF.